Listed here are 30 T cell receptor beta chains from one sample, sequenced in a study of cytotoxic CD8 clonotypes in ibrutinib-treated CLL. Using immunoSEQ multiplex PCR, the repertoire was profiled, and TCRdb retains in-frame clones only, with some absent. The sample carries under 150,000 clones, 80% to 85% recorded once. Sequenced here: PBMCs, sampled after 24 months of ibrutinib treatment. The receptor source for this set is a human donor with chronic lymphocytic leukemia.

The chain couples TRBV28 to TRBJ1-4; D might be TRBD1 (5 bases). This CDR3 comprises 15 residues. With 2 bases removed from V and 8 bases from J, the gap between germline ends came to 15 bases. CDR1 is MDHEN and CDR2 is SYDVKM in the germline V gene. The CDR3 DNA is TGTGCCAGCAGTTTAATAGCAGGGTCGGGGGAAAAACTGTTTTTT. It specifies CASSLIAGSGEKLFF. The full variable domain, its missing parts supplied by reference TRBV28 and TRBJ1-4, is DVKVTQSSRYLVKRTGEKVFLECVQDMDHENMFWYRQDPGLGLRLIYFSYDVKMKEKGDIPEGYSVSREKKERFSLILESASTNQTSMYLCASSLIAGSGEKLFFGSGTQLSVL.

The V gene is TRBV9, the J gene TRBJ1-1; TRBD1 matches 9 bases. Germline CDR1 reads SGDLS; CDR2 reads YYNGEE. The CDR3 is 15 amino acids. V lost 0 bases to trimming and J lost 4 bases; unmatched junction nucleotides: 4. CDR3 amino acids: CASSVGQGVSTEAFF. CDR3 in DNA: TGTGCCAGCAGCGTAGGACAGGGGGTGAGCACTGAAGCTTTCTTT.

The rearrangement joins TRBV7-6 to TRBJ2-7; tentatively, D is TRBD1 (7 bases). Per germline, CDR1 SGHVS and CDR2 FNYEAQ. The CDR3 covers 17 residues. V was pared by 3 bases and J by 6 bases, with 24 bases between. Here the CDR3 DNA reads TGTGCCAGCAGCTTTGGGGCCAGGGGGAGGACCTTTGGCGAGCAGTACTTC. Amino acids: CASSFGARGRTFGEQYF.

This clone appeared a few times. V is TRBV11-2 and J is TRBJ2-1; TRBD1 might be the D (6 bases). The CDR3 totals 11 residues. The V end was cut by 5 bases, the J end by 15 bases, with 14 bases between. Germline CDR1 SGHAT, CDR2 FQNNGV. CDR3 DNA sequence: TGTGCCAGCAGCCAGTACAGGGATCCGTTCTTC. Translated, it gives CASSQYRDPFF. The full variable domain, its missing parts supplied by reference TRBV11-2 and TRBJ2-1, is EAGVAQSPRYKIIEKRQSVAFWCNPISGHATLYWYQQILGQGPKLLIQFQNNGVVDDSQLPKDRFSAERLKGVDSTLKIQPAKLEDSAVYLCASSQYRDPFFGPGTRLTVL.

The V gene is TRBV9, the J gene TRBJ2-1; 7 bases line up with TRBD1. Germline CDR1 reads SGDLS; CDR2 reads YYNGEE. Germline trimming cut 0 bases from V and 6 bases from J; bases unmatched to any gene: 12. CDR3 size: 17 residues. The CDR3 loop is CASSVAEGLQGFNEQFF. CDR3 coding DNA: TGTGCCAGCAGCGTAGCCGAGGGGTTACAGGGGTTCAATGAGCAGTTCTTC.

The chain couples TRBV11-2 to TRBJ2-3, with D possibly called TRBD1 or TRBD2 (6 bases each). V lost 0 bases and J 1 base, leaving 11 bases between the germline ends. Germline CDR1 is SGHAT and CDR2 is FQNNGV. The CDR3 runs 16 residues. The CDR3 loop is CASSLDGGVGTDTQYF. Here the CDR3 DNA reads TGTGCCAGCAGCTTAGACGGGGGCGTCGGCACAGATACGCAGTATTTT.

V is TRBV5-1 and J is TRBJ1-2; D not certain. Germline V gene data show CDR1 as SGHRS and CDR2 as YFSETQ. The ends were cut back, 1 base at V and 8 bases at J, with 15 bases in the middle. This CDR3 spans 14 amino acids. CDR3 sequence (DNA): TGCGCCAGCAGCTTGATGGTAGGAGGGTCAGGCTACACCTTC. Translation: CASSLMVGGSGYTF.

This clone was seen a few times. The chain employs TRBV19 and TRBJ1-6; D unclear. With 1 base removed from V and 7 bases from J, the gap between germline ends came to 5 bases. The CDR3 loop spans 13 amino acids. Germline-derived CDR1 and CDR2 are LNHDA and SQIVND (reference sequence). The CDR3 here is CASSIGWNSPLHF. The CDR3 DNA sequence: TGTGCCAGTAGTATAGGTTGGAATTCACCCCTCCACTTT.

This rearrangement joins TRBV7-9 to TRBJ2-1, with D perhaps given as TRBD1 or TRBD2 (6 bases each). CDR1 is SEHNR, CDR2 FQNEAQ, per germline (reference sequence). Trimming took off 5 bases at V and 0 bases at J, with 14 bases between the two ends. This CDR3 is 16 amino acids long. The CDR3 DNA follows: TGTGCCAGCAGCGGGCGGGACACAAGCTCCTACAATGAGCAGTTCTTC. This gives the protein CASSGRDTSSYNEQFF. Based on the CDR3 plus reference TRBV7-9 and TRBJ2-1, the full variable domain is DTGVSQNPRHKITKRGQNVTFRCDPISEHNRLYWYRQTLGQGPEFLTYFQNEAQLEKSRLLSDRFSAERPKGSFSTLEIQRTEQGDSAMYLCASSGRDTSSYNEQFFGPGTRLTVL.

This clone came up a few times. The CDR3 nucleotides are TGTGCCAGCAGCGGAGACAGCCGGAACACTGAAGCTTTCTTT. It yields the protein CASSGDSRNTEAFF. The V and J genes are TRBV5-6 and TRBJ1-1, with D possibly TRBD1 on 5 matching bases. CDR3 length: 14 amino acids. Germline values: CDR1 SGHDT, CDR2 YYEEEE. Trimming removed 4 bases at V and 1 base at J, with 11 bases between.

This clone was counted a few times. This rearrangement joins TRBV7-2 to TRBJ1-2; 7 nucleotides line up with TRBD1. The germline CDR1 and CDR2 sequences are SGHTA and FQGNSA. CDR3 length: 14 amino acids. V lost 4 bases and J lost 7; bases outside the gene matches: 9. The chain's CDR3 is CASSSHPQGLGYTF. CDR3 nucleotides: TGTGCCAGCAGCTCGCACCCACAGGGGCTTGGCTACACCTTC.

This clone was seen more than once but under ten times. V and J are TRBV15 and TRBJ2-2, with TRBD1 matching over 7 bases. After removal of 1 base from V and 2 bases from J, the junction contained 4 bases not matched to a gene. This CDR3 has 16 residues. Germline values: CDR1 LNHNV, CDR2 YYDKDF (reference sequence). The CDR3 reads CATSRGQGRNTGELFF. CDR3 bases: TGTGCCACCAGCAGAGGACAGGGCAGAAACACCGGGGAGCTGTTTTTT.

J is TRBJ1-2 and V is TRBV18, with 7 bases matching TRBD1. The CDR3 sequence is 16 residues long. V dropped 1 base and J dropped 1; count of bases not matched to a gene: 6. The germline CDR1 and CDR2 sequences are KGHSH and LQKENI. In DNA form, the CDR3 reads TGTGCCAGCTCACCACTAAGGGGGCCCCTTAACTATGGCTACACCTTC. Protein sequence: CASSPLRGPLNYGYTF.

The chain couples TRBV7-9 to TRBJ2-3; 8 bases are shared with TRBD1. From germline, CDR1 is SEHNR and CDR2 FQNEAQ (reference sequence). V shed 5 bases, J shed 5 bases, and the junction held 3 bases outside the gene matches. The CDR3 extends over 13 amino acids. The CDR3 sequence: CASSPTGGDTQYF. The CDR3 DNA reads as TGTGCCAGCAGCCCAACAGGGGGAGATACGCAGTATTTT.

Within the sample, this clone is medium-sized. Here the CDR3 reads CAMDRTNEKLFF. The CDR3 bases are TGTGCCATGGACAGGACTAATGAAAAACTGTTTTTT. This sequence joins TRBV30 and TRBJ1-4; 7 positions agree with TRBD1. From germline, CDR1 is GTSNPN and CDR2 SVGIG (reference sequence). J gave up 2 bases and V 8 bases, and 2 bases lay outside the gene matches. The CDR3 sequence is 12 residues long.

The CDR3 DNA sequence: TGTGCCTGGAGTGTTGGGGGTGACTATGGCTACACCTTC. Translation gives CAWSVGGDYGYTF. V is TRBV30 and J is TRBJ1-2; D possibly corresponds to TRBD1 (5 bases). Germline CDR1 GTSNPN, CDR2 SVGIG (reference sequence). There are 13 residues in the CDR3. The V and J ends lost 0 bases and 3 bases respectively, with 8 bases between them. The whole variable domain, filled in from reference TRBV30 and TRBJ1-2, reads SQTIHQWPATLVQPVGSPLSLECTVEGTSNPNLYWYRQAAGRGLQLLFYSVGIGQISSEVPQNLSASRPQDRQFILSSKKLLLSDSGFYLCAWSVGGDYGYTFGSGTRLTVV.

The V and J genes are TRBV9 and TRBJ2-1; 9 nucleotides match TRBD2. The germline gives CDR1 SGDLS, CDR2 YYNGEE. V trimming: 3 bases; J trimming: 5 bases; junction bases outside the gene matches: 6. This CDR3 has 15 amino acids. CDR3 residues: CASSGIAGANNEQFF. CDR3 nucleotides: TGTGCCAGCAGCGGAATAGCGGGGGCCAACAATGAGCAGTTCTTC.

The chain carries TRBV2 and TRBJ1-5; D remains ambiguous. Germline loops: CDR1 SNHLY, CDR2 FYNNEI. The length of the CDR3 is 17 residues. V dropped 5 bases and J dropped 9 bases, with 26 bases sitting between them. The DNA of the CDR3 is TGTGCCAGCAGTTCGAGAGGAACAGCCCGGGTTTCTTCGCCCCAGCATTTT. Translating it yields CASSSRGTARVSSPQHF.

This clone was recorded only once. The chain uses TRBV5-4 and TRBJ1-6, with 7 bases lining up with TRBD1. The CDR3 runs to 16 residues. V lost 5 bases and J lost 5; bases outside the gene matches: 10. Germline V gene data show CDR1 as SGHNT and CDR2 as YYREEE (reference sequence). The CDR3 coding sequence is TGTGCCAGCAGGTCCGTGTCAGGGGGAAATAATTCACCCCTCCACTTT. It yields the protein CASRSVSGGNNSPLHF.

The CDR3 spells CASSETATGEQFF. The DNA of the CDR3 is TGTGCCAGCAGTGAGACGGCTACAGGTGAGCAGTTCTTC. The chain is built from TRBV6-4 and TRBJ2-1, with D possibly TRBD1 on 5 matching bases. Looked up from germline, CDR1 is MRHNA and CDR2 is SNTAGT. The CDR3 is 13 amino acids. Trimming took 3 bases from V and 9 from J, leaving 12 bases between them.

The chain employs TRBV5-8 and TRBJ1-1, with D possibly matching TRBD1 (5 bases). This CDR3 has 16 amino acids. Germline V gene lookup returns CDR1 SGHTS and CDR2 YDEGEE. V lost 2 bases and J 2 bases, leaving 16 bases between the germline ends. The CDR3 DNA reads TGTGCCAGCAGCTTTGGGGCCAGGCCCGTCAACACTGAAGCTTTCTTT. It encodes CASSFGARPVNTEAFF.

This rearrangement joins TRBV6-1 to TRBJ2-1, with D possibly matching TRBD1 (6 bases). CDR3 length equals 16 residues. Germline CDR1 MNHNS, CDR2 SASEGT. V lost 1 base and J lost 5, with 15 bases in between. CDR3 in amino acids: CASSEGSRTVDNEQFF. CDR3 in DNA: TGTGCCAGCAGTGAAGGTAGTCGGACAGTCGACAATGAGCAGTTCTTC.

The V and J genes are TRBV19 and TRBJ2-3; 7 nucleotides agree with TRBD1. V trimming: 5 bases; J trimming: 3 bases; junction bases outside the gene matches: 5. CDR1 and CDR2 from the germline V gene are LNHDA and SQIVND (reference sequence). The CDR3 is made up of 14 amino acids. The CDR3 spells CASSRQGLTDTQYF. The CDR3 DNA follows: TGTGCCAGTAGTCGACAGGGCTTGACAGATACGCAGTATTTT.

The chain links TRBV19 to TRBJ1-4; D call uncertain. The CDR3 length is 14 residues. Germline CDR1 is LNHDA and CDR2 is SQIVND (reference sequence). With 3 bases removed from V and 8 bases from J, the gap between germline ends came to 13 bases. This CDR3 reads CASSIVRTGEKLFF. The CDR3, as DNA: TGTGCCAGTAGTATTGTCCGGACGGGCGAAAAACTGTTTTTT.

V is TRBV2 and J is TRBJ2-1; D uncertain. CDR1 and CDR2 from the germline V gene are SNHLY and FYNNEI. The CDR3 has 16 amino acids. V lost 5 bases to trimming and J lost 0 bases, with 14 bases between them. In DNA form, the CDR3 reads TGTGCCAGCAGTCCGCGTACAGCGAGCTCCTACAATGAGCAGTTCTTC. Translated, it gives CASSPRTASSYNEQFF. The full variable domain, in which reference TRBV2 and TRBJ2-1 provide the parts outside the CDR3, is EPEVTQTPSHQVTQMGQEVILRCVPISNHLYFYWYRQILGQKVEFLVSFYNNEISEKSEIFDDQFSVERPDGSNFTLKIRSTKLEDSAMYFCASSPRTASSYNEQFFGPGTRLTVL.

This chain connects TRBV2 to TRBJ1-4, with D unresolved. Trimming took 3 bases from V and 1 from J, leaving 9 bases between them. The CDR3 runs 15 residues. Germline loops: CDR1 SNHLY, CDR2 FYNNEI. CDR3 residues: CASSEFQLTNEKLFF. The CDR3 DNA reads as TGTGCCAGCAGTGAGTTCCAGCTAACTAATGAAAAACTGTTTTTT.

The rearrangement joins TRBV10-1 to TRBJ1-3; no clear D. V was clipped by 7 bases and J by 4 bases, with 14 bases between them. Germline CDR1 WNHNN, CDR2 SYGVQD (reference sequence). The CDR3 runs 14 residues. The CDR3 sequence: CASIPKIGGNTIYF. In nucleotides, the CDR3 is TGCGCCAGCATCCCCAAGATCGGGGGAAACACCATATATTTT.

V is TRBV12-5 and J is TRBJ1-2; the D is unclear. Looked up from germline, CDR1 is LGHNT and CDR2 is FRNRAP. This CDR3 is 14 amino acids long. The V end lost 1 base, the J end lost 1 base, and 7 bases lay between the germline ends. This CDR3 reads CASGLGRSNYGYTF. The CDR3 DNA reads TGTGCTAGTGGTTTGGGACGCAGTAACTATGGCTACACCTTC.

CDR3: CASSPTSGGWYGYTF. CDR3 sequence (DNA): TGTGCCAGCAGCCCCACGAGCGGGGGATGGTATGGCTACACCTTC. This chain uses TRBV7-2 with TRBJ1-2; a possible D gene is TRBD1 (5 bases). The CDR3 totals 15 residues. The germline gives CDR1 SGHTA, CDR2 FQGNSA. The V gene lost 5 bases and the J gene lost 5 bases, with 18 bases spanning the gap.

The CDR3 DNA sequence: TGTGCCAGCAGCCCCGACAGGGGTTATGGCTACACCTTC. Protein: CASSPDRGYGYTF. The chain joins TRBV11-2 to TRBJ1-2; 8 nucleotides line up with TRBD1. Germline V lookup: CDR1 SGHAT, CDR2 FQNNGV. Losses at the gene ends were 5 bases for V and 5 bases for J; bases not matched to a gene: 4. The CDR3 is 13 amino acids. Looking up the rest from reference TRBV11-2 and TRBJ1-2 gives the full variable domain: EAGVAQSPRYKIIEKRQSVAFWCNPISGHATLYWYQQILGQGPKLLIQFQNNGVVDDSQLPKDRFSAERLKGVDSTLKIQPAKLEDSAVYLCASSPDRGYGYTFGSGTRLTVV.